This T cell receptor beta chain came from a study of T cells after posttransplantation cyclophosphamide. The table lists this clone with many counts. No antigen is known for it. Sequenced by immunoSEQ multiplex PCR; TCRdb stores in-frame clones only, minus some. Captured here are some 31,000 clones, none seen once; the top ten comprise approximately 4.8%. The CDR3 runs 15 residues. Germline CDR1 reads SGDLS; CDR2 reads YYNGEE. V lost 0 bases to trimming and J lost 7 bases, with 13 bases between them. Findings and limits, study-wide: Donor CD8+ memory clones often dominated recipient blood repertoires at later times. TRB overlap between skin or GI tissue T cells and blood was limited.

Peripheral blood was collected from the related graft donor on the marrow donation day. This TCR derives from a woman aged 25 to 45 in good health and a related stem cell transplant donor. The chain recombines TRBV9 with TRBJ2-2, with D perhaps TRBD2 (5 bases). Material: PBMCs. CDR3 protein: CASSVAPDGDGELFF. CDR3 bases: TGTGCCAGCAGCGTAGCGCCGGACGGGGACGGGGAGCTGTTTTTT.